Described below is a single TCR beta chain sequence and its context. The antigen remains undetermined. V trimming: 4 bases; J trimming: 8 bases; junction bases outside the gene matches: 11. This CDR3 is built from 14 residues. Germline loops: CDR1 SQVTM, CDR2 ANQGSEA. cDNA serving as the sequencing template came from extracted, reverse transcribed RNA. Assay used: immunoSEQ multiplex PCR; TCRdb lists only in-frame clones, some missing. The sample holds about 64,000 clones; 44% are singletons and the top ten take 51%. The sample belongs to a study of CD8+ T cells in alopecia areata. Study-level findings and limits: Mice gave a clearer picture of TCR sharing than patients did, possibly for HLA-related reasons.

The chain links TRBV29-1 to TRBJ1-2; 9 positions agree with TRBD1. The sequence was obtained from a human donor with alopecia areata. The sequencing sample was made of NKG2D-low CD8+ T cells sorted from blood. The CDR3 protein is CSVGPGQGGIGYTF. The CDR3 DNA sequence: TGCAGCGTTGGGCCGGGACAGGGAGGTATCGGCTACACCTTC.